This T cell receptor beta chain came from a study of T cells in Graves' hyperthyroidism and ophthalmopathy. Study-wide context: Before treatment of any kind, peripheral blood was taken at initial diagnosis.

This clonotype was picked up many times. The ends were cut back, 6 bases at V and 2 bases at J, with 20 bases in the middle. The CDR3 runs 16 residues. The TCR beta CDR3 regions underwent amplification using RNA transcripts as the source. RT-PCR in the first round (using the HTBI primer set) targeted the TCR CDR3. Via MiXCR, TCRdb re-called the multiplex PCR reads, giving one row per CDR3 protein. This table has about 280,000 distinct CDR3 sequences, about 25% appearing once. The diagnostic basis comprised clinical symptoms, serum thyroxine and TRAb, thyroid ultrasound and orbital computed tomography.

Sequencing was done on a sample of blood. The chain joins TRBV12-3 or TRBV12-4 to TRBJ2-7; D is tentatively TRBD1 or TRBD2 (6 bases each). The sequence was collected from a man aged 40-49 years with Graves' hyperthyroidism that later progressed to Graves' ophthalmopathy. The CDR3 is CASSLPPGGGTYEQYF. The CDR3 region has the DNA TGTGCCAGCAGCCTACCCCCAGGAGGGGGAACCTACGAGCAGTACTTC.